One sample yielded the 15 T cell receptor beta chains listed below, sequenced in a study of vaccination effects on CD4 cells after COVID-19. No antigens are known for them. Isolating CD4+ T cells followed about 11 days of culture. It was between March and December 2020 that the person had a SARS-CoV-2 infection confirmed by PCR. Each person got two doses of an mRNA SARS-CoV-2 vaccine, BNT162b2 or mRNA-1273. TCRdb's table, derived via immunoSEQ multiplex PCR, lists solely in-frame clones and lacks some. The top ten clones hold 5.4% of a sample with nearly 50,000 clones, around 70% of them seen once. This specimen consisted of CD4+ T cells from PBMCs cultured without peptide, obtained after COVID-19 vaccination. The receptors come from a human donor who had a prior SARS-CoV-2 infection.

The chain combines TRBV21-1 with TRBJ2-1; TRBD1 reflects the table's D call only, with no check against the DNA. TRBV21-1 is a pseudogene. This CDR3 contains 18 residues. The CDR3 DNA reads TGTGCCAGCAGCAAAGACAGACTGGGGCCTGGGAACTACAATGAGCAGTTCTTC. Protein sequence: CASSKDRLGPGNYNEQFF.

The gene calls are TRBV6-1 and TRBJ2-7; D remains unclear. Trimming cost V 2 bases and J 1 base, with 9 bases left between them. The CDR3 loop spans 14 amino acids. Germline V CDR1 and CDR2: MNHNS, SASEGT. CDR3 in amino acids: CASSEYGTSYEQYF. The CDR3 DNA sequence: TGTGCCAGCAGTGAATACGGCACGTCCTACGAGCAGTACTTC.

This chain connects TRBV12-3 or TRBV12-4 to TRBJ1-5; no definite D call. Trimming removed 6 bases at V and 4 bases at J, with 10 bases between. The CDR3 consists of 13 residues. The CDR3 sequence: CASSRQENQPQHF. The CDR3 DNA follows: TGTGCCAGCAGCCGGCAGGAAAATCAGCCCCAGCATTTT.

The chain joins TRBV5-1 to TRBJ2-5, with 7 bases identical to TRBD1. This CDR3 contains 14 residues. After removal of 4 bases from V and 2 bases from J, the junction contained 5 bases not matched to a gene. Per the germline V gene, CDR1 is SGHRS and CDR2 is YFSETQ. CDR3 DNA sequence: TGCGCCAGCAGCGAGCCGGGACAGCAAGAGACCCAGTACTTC. Its translation: CASSEPGQQETQYF.

The chain couples TRBV9 to TRBJ2-3; tentatively, D is TRBD1 or TRBD2 (5 bases each). Per the germline V gene, CDR1 is SGDLS and CDR2 is YYNGEE. The CDR3 has 16 residues. Trimming removed 4 bases from V and 4 bases from J, with 19 bases in between. The CDR3 DNA reads as TGTGCCAGCAGCTCGAGGGGACGTAGCCTGGCAGATACGCAGTATTTT. Protein sequence: CASSSRGRSLADTQYF.

The rearrangement links TRBV19 to TRBJ2-1, with 10 bases matching TRBD2. Trimming cost V 10 bases and J 6 bases; bases outside gene matches: 15. Germline CDR1 and CDR2: LNHDA and SQIVND (reference sequence). This CDR3 comprises 16 residues. Here the CDR3 reads CATNGPLSGRVNEQFF. CDR3 DNA: TGTGCCACCAACGGGCCCCTCAGCGGGAGGGTCAATGAGCAGTTCTTC.

Only one count was recorded for this clone. The rearrangement joins TRBV12-3 or TRBV12-4 to TRBJ1-5, with D possibly matching TRBD1 (5 bases). This CDR3 has 13 amino acids. V lost 4 bases, J lost 5 bases, and 9 bases lay in between. The CDR3 DNA reads TGTGCCAGCAGTTCGAGCAGGGATCAGCCCCAGCATTTT. This encodes CASSSSRDQPQHF.

The rearrangement uses TRBV7-3 and TRBJ2-1; tentatively, D is TRBD1 (5 bases). Germline assignment: CDR1 SGHTA and CDR2 FQGTGA. Trimming took off 2 bases at V and 8 bases at J, with 13 bases between the two ends. The CDR3 contains 14 residues. The CDR3, as DNA: TGTGCCAGCAGCTTAGCTAGTAGGGGATATGAGCAGTTCTTC. It yields the protein CASSLASRGYEQFF.

This rearrangement joins TRBV7-2 to TRBJ2-7; 9 bases are shared with TRBD2. The ends lost 4 bases at V and 2 bases at J; junction bases unmatched: 6. Germline V gene data show CDR1 as SGHTA and CDR2 as FQGNSA. The CDR3 loop spans 15 amino acids. The CDR3 is CASSSVAGDTYEQYF. CDR3 coding DNA: TGTGCCAGCAGCTCCGTAGCGGGAGATACCTACGAGCAGTACTTC.

V is TRBV2 and J is TRBJ1-6; D might be TRBD1 (5 bases). Deletions cut 8 bases from V and 9 bases from J, with 20 bases between. Germline CDR1 and CDR2: SNHLY and FYNNEI. The CDR3 has 15 amino acids. The CDR3 sequence: CASFRDRFFSSPLHF. The CDR3 DNA follows: TGTGCCAGCTTCCGGGACCGCTTCTTTAGTTCACCCCTCCACTTT.

This clone was observed a single time. V and J are TRBV6-5 and TRBJ2-5, with a tentative D call TRBD2 (6 bases). The CDR3 has 16 residues. CDR1 and CDR2 from the germline V gene are MNHEY and SVGAGI. V lost 4 bases, J lost 5 bases, and 20 bases lay in between. Here the CDR3 DNA reads TGTGCCAGCAGTTCTACCCGGGCGGGGTTCCGGGAGACCCAGTACTTC. It specifies CASSSTRAGFRETQYF.

The sample holds one count of this clone. V gene TRBV7-9 combines with J gene TRBJ1-2; TRBD1 agrees at 7 bases. J lost 4 bases, V lost 1 base, and 6 bases had no gene match. This CDR3 has 15 amino acids. The germline gives CDR1 SEHNR, CDR2 FQNEAQ (reference sequence). CDR3: CASSLVTGFTYGYTF. For the CDR3, the DNA is TGTGCCAGCAGCTTAGTGACAGGGTTTACCTATGGCTACACCTTC.

The chain's CDR3 is CASSFGQNPYTGELFF. In DNA, the CDR3 is TGTGCCAGCAGCTTTGGGCAGAACCCTTACACCGGGGAGCTGTTTTTT. The chain joins TRBV11-1 to TRBJ2-2, with D unresolved. V shed 3 bases and J shed 3 bases, with 14 bases lying between them. Per germline, CDR1 SGHAT and CDR2 FQDESV (reference sequence). CDR3 size: 16 residues.

The chain joins TRBV19 to TRBJ2-6; no clear D. Germline V lookup: CDR1 LNHDA, CDR2 SQIVND (reference sequence). CDR3 length: 17 residues. V was clipped by 4 bases and J by 0 bases, with 13 bases between them. The CDR3 spells CASSRPIELSGANVLTF. The CDR3 region has the DNA TGTGCCAGTAGTAGGCCAATCGAGCTCTCTGGGGCCAACGTCCTGACTTTC.

This sequence joins TRBV19 and TRBJ2-3; the match to TRBD1 covers 7 bases. Germline values: CDR1 LNHDA, CDR2 SQIVND (reference sequence). CDR3 length: 18 amino acids. V shed 5 bases and J 3 bases; nucleotides not matched to a gene: 17. CDR3 DNA: TGTGCCAGTAGTTCCCATGACAGGGTACCCCAAAGTACAGATACGCAGTATTTT. Translated: CASSSHDRVPQSTDTQYF.